This TCR beta chain was captured by sequencing in a study of blood T cell repertoires in COVID-19. Study overall: PBMCs, B-cell-depleted T cells, or T cells were the source of the cDNA or gDNA that made up the material.

Original methodology: Quantification of nucleated cells was approximated via reference gene primer amplification. Profiling relied on immunoSEQ multiplex PCR, and the TCRdb table lists in-frame clones only, not all of them. V and J calls and clone size follow that table, whereas D and trimming were derived from the DNA. The profile covers about 210,000 clones, with over 70% appearing a single time and 2.5% to 3.5% taken by the ten largest. The sequenced sample was peripheral blood. This sequence was found in a man aged 50 to 59 with active or convalescent COVID-19.

CDR3 DNA: TGCGCCAGCAGCCAAGGGATGGACAGGGGTTGGTCACCCCTCCACTTT. It codes for CASSQGMDRGWSPLHF. The J gene is TRBJ1-6, the V gene TRBV4-3, with TRBD1 identical over 9 bases. Trimming removed 1 base from V and 10 bases from J; junction bases left unmatched: 8. Germline V CDR1 and CDR2: LGHNA, YSLEER. The CDR3 has 16 residues.